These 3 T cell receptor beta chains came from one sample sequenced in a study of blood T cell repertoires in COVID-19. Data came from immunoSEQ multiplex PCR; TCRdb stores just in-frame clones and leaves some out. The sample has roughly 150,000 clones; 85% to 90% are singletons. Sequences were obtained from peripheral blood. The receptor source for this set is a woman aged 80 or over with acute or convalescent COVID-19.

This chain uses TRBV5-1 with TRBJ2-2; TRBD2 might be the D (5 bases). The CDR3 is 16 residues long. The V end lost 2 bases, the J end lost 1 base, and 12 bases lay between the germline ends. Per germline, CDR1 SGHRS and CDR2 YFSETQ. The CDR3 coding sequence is TGCGCCAGCAGCTTCAGTTCGGGATTGAACACCGGGGAGCTGTTTTTT. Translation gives CASSFSSGLNTGELFF.

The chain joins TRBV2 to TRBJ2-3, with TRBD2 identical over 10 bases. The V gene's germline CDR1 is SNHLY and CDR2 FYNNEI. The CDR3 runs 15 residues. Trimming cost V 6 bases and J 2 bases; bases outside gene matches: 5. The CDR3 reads CASRGAGGPTDTQYF. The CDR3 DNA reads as TGTGCCAGCAGGGGAGCGGGGGGGCCCACAGATACGCAGTATTTT.

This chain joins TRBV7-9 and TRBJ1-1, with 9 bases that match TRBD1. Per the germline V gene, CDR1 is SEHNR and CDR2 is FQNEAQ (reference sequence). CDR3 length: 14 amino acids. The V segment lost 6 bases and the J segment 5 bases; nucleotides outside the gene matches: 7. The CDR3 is CASRRTGELTEAFF. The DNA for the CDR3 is TGTGCCAGCAGGAGGACAGGGGAATTAACTGAAGCTTTCTTT.